Each of the 26 T cell receptor beta chains below was sequenced from the same sample in a study of blood T cell repertoires in COVID-19 (dated by TCRdb to 2019 to 2021). The library was produced with the immunoSEQ multiplex PCR assay. TCRdb retrieved this table from immuneACCESS and kept in-frame rearrangements only. Not all clones are present; in checked studies, unresolved V genes account for under half, and no reason is known for the remainder. The sample contains under 200,000 clones, approximately 91% of them found a single time. The ten biggest clones cover around 5% of the sample. The sample was peripheral blood. Every receptor here comes from a man between 18 and 35 years old with COVID-19, enrolled during active disease.

This chain joins TRBV18 and TRBJ2-1, with 8 positions matching TRBD2. This CDR3 is built from 12 residues. From germline, CDR1 is KGHSH and CDR2 LQKENI. Unmatched junction bases numbered 2, after V lost 0 bases and J lost 13 bases. CDR3 bases: TGTGCCAGCTCACCACCGGCGGGGGGCCAGTTCTTC. As protein: CASSPPAGGQFF.

The V and J genes are TRBV27 and TRBJ2-7; 10 nucleotides align to TRBD1. Per the germline V gene, CDR1 is MNHEY and CDR2 is SMNVEV (reference sequence). V lost 4 bases and J lost 2; bases outside the gene matches: 2. This CDR3 region has 14 residues. In DNA, the CDR3 is TGTGCCAGCAGTTGGGGACAGGGGACCTACGAGCAGTACTTC. As protein: CASSWGQGTYEQYF.

The rearrangement links TRBV4-3 to TRBJ1-5; no reliable D call. This CDR3 comprises 15 residues. Per germline, CDR1 LGHNA and CDR2 YSLEER. V was trimmed by 2 bases and J by 2 bases, leaving 10 bases between them. The CDR3 reads CASSQRLSGNQPQHF. DNA of the CDR3: TGCGCCAGCAGCCAAAGACTGAGCGGCAATCAGCCCCAGCATTTT.

This rearrangement joins TRBV28 to TRBJ1-2; D ambiguous. The CDR3 loop spans 15 amino acids. Per the germline V gene, CDR1 is MDHEN and CDR2 is SYDVKM. Trimming cost V 2 bases and J 2 bases, with 12 bases left between them. CDR3 loop: CASSLIADLNYGYTF. CDR3 bases: TGTGCCAGCAGTTTAATTGCAGACTTGAACTATGGCTACACCTTC.

The chain recombines TRBV11-2 with TRBJ2-2; 9 bases align to TRBD2. This CDR3 is built from 13 residues. Unmatched junction bases numbered 8, after V lost 5 bases and J lost 13 bases. Germline V gives CDR1 SGHAT, CDR2 FQNNGV. As DNA, the CDR3 is TGTGCCAGCAGCCCTAGCGGGGCCCAGGTGCTGTTTTTT. The encoded protein is CASSPSGAQVLFF. Supplemented by reference TRBV11-2 and TRBJ2-2, the full variable domain reads EAGVAQSPRYKIIEKRQSVAFWCNPISGHATLYWYQQILGQGPKLLIQFQNNGVVDDSQLPKDRFSAERLKGVDSTLKIQPAKLEDSAVYLCASSPSGAQVLFFGEGSRLTVL.

This chain connects TRBV15 to TRBJ2-7, with 10 bases fitting TRBD2. There are 15 residues in the CDR3. V gave up 0 bases and J gave up 11 bases; unmatched junction bases: 10. Germline CDR1 LNHNV, CDR2 YYDKDF (reference sequence). The CDR3 region has the DNA TGTGCCACCAGCAGAGATAGGGCTAGCGGGAGCCATAAGTACTTC. It yields the protein CATSRDRASGSHKYF.

The table lists this clone with a few counts. The genes are TRBV6-2 or TRBV6-3 and TRBJ1-5; D ambiguous. The V end lost 6 bases, the J end lost 4 bases, and 16 bases lay between the germline ends. The CDR3 totals 15 residues. CDR1 is MNHEY and CDR2 is SVGEGT in the germline V gene. In nucleotides, the CDR3 is TGTGCCAGCAGCCGCCGGGAGGTCTTTAATCAGCCCCAGCATTTT. Amino acid sequence: CASSRREVFNQPQHF.

The rearrangement joins TRBV9 to TRBJ2-7, with D perhaps TRBD2 (7 bases). The V end lost 4 bases, the J end lost 7 bases, and 18 bases lay between the germline ends. From germline, CDR1 is SGDLS and CDR2 YYNGEE. This CDR3 is built from 14 residues. The CDR3 bases are TGTGCCAGCAGCCCCATAGGGGGGGCGGTGGAGCAGTACTTC. Amino acid sequence: CASSPIGGAVEQYF.

The chain uses TRBV14 and TRBJ2-1; 9 bases align to TRBD2. The V gene's germline CDR1 is SGHDN and CDR2 FVKESK. CDR3 length: 16 amino acids. V dropped 3 bases and J dropped 9; count of bases not matched to a gene: 12. In nucleotides, the CDR3 is TGTGCCAGCAGCCAGAAGGGGGCGGGAGGGCCAGTTGAGCAGTTCTTC. It is translated as CASSQKGAGGPVEQFF.

The CDR3 nucleotides are TGTGCCAGCAGCTTGGCACAGGGGGGGAACTATGGCTACACCTTC. It codes for CASSLAQGGNYGYTF. The rearrangement uses TRBV5-6 and TRBJ1-2; TRBD1 aligns across 8 bases. Unmatched junction bases numbered 3, after V lost 0 bases and J lost 2 bases. CDR1 SGHDT and CDR2 YYEEEE come from the germline V gene. This CDR3 has 15 residues.

The V call is TRBV12-3 or TRBV12-4, the J call TRBJ2-1, with TRBD1 as a possible D gene (6 bases). The CDR3 is made up of 13 amino acids. Trimming removed 4 bases at V and 5 bases at J, with 9 bases between. The CDR3 nucleotides read TGTGCCAGCAGTTCCGGGACAAACAATGAGCAGTTCTTC. Translating gives CASSSGTNNEQFF.

V gene TRBV13 combines with J gene TRBJ1-1, with D hard to call. V gave up 0 bases and J gave up 0 bases, with 11 bases separating them. CDR1 and CDR2 (germline): PRHDT, FYEKMQ (reference sequence). The CDR3 spans 16 residues. The CDR3 loop is CASSLGLHSLNTEAFF. DNA of the CDR3: TGTGCCAGCAGCTTAGGGCTTCACAGCCTGAACACTGAAGCTTTCTTT.

V usage is TRBV6-6 and J usage is TRBJ2-2, with 7 bases fitting TRBD1. Per germline, CDR1 MNHNY and CDR2 SVGAGI (reference sequence). The CDR3 consists of 16 residues. Trimming took 2 bases from V and 5 from J; bases not matched to a gene: 8. CDR3 nucleotides: TGTGCCAGCAGTTACCCTAGAACAGGGGTGACCGGGGAGCTGTTTTTT. This sequence encodes CASSYPRTGVTGELFF.

The chain carries TRBV28 and TRBJ2-3; 11 bases align to TRBD2. With V trimmed by 3 bases and J by 0 bases, 11 bases remained unmatched. The germline V gene has CDR1 MDHEN and CDR2 SYDVKM. The CDR3 spans 19 residues. CDR3 coding DNA: TGTGCCAGCAGTTTCGCGACGACTAGCGGGGCCACTAGCACAGATACGCAGTATTTT. It translates to CASSFATTSGATSTDTQYF.

The chain uses TRBV2 and TRBJ1-3; D gene ambiguous. V dropped 8 bases and J dropped 0 bases, with 5 bases sitting between them. Germline V gene sequence: CDR1 SNHLY, CDR2 FYNNEI. The CDR3 runs 12 residues. The CDR3 reads CASVVSGNTIYF. Here the CDR3 DNA reads TGTGCCAGCGTAGTCTCTGGAAACACCATATATTTT.

The chain has TRBV7-9 and TRBJ1-1; TRBD1 agrees at 12 bases. Germline loops: CDR1 SEHNR, CDR2 FQNEAQ (reference sequence). V lost 6 bases, J lost 11 bases, and 19 bases stayed unmatched. This CDR3 has 17 residues. CDR3 in DNA: TGTGCCAGCAGTCAATGGGGGACAGGGGGCTATACCCCCGATGCTTTCTTT. Amino acid sequence: CASSQWGTGGYTPDAFF.

The rearrangement joins TRBV30 to TRBJ2-1; 7 bases agree with TRBD2. The CDR3 length is 16 residues. The germline CDR1 and CDR2 sequences are GTSNPN and SVGIG (reference sequence). The V segment lost 4 bases and the J segment 5 bases; nucleotides outside the gene matches: 14. CDR3: CAWTPTTSSFNNEQFF. Written as DNA, the CDR3 is TGTGCCTGGACCCCTACGACTAGCTCTTTCAACAATGAGCAGTTCTTC.

The genes are TRBV5-4 and TRBJ1-2; TRBD1 matches 10 bases. CDR3 length: 15 residues. Per the germline V gene, CDR1 is SGHNT and CDR2 is YYREEE (reference sequence). The V segment lost 5 bases and the J segment 0 bases; nucleotides outside the gene matches: 4. The CDR3 nucleotides read TGTGCCAGCAGATATGGACAGGGGGCTAACTATGGCTACACCTTC. Translated, it gives CASRYGQGANYGYTF.

The chain employs TRBV3-1 (or the pseudogene TRBV3-2) and TRBJ2-7; D is ambiguous. Trimming removed 2 bases at V and 0 bases at J, with 14 bases between. CDR3 size: 16 residues. The germline CDR1 and CDR2 sequences are LGHDT and YNNKEL (reference sequence). In DNA, the CDR3 is TGTGCCAGCAGCCAACCAAACCCTAGGTTCTCCTACGAGCAGTACTTC. Translated, it gives CASSQPNPRFSYEQYF.

The chain links TRBV5-1 to TRBJ1-4, with D unclear. Trimming took 3 bases from V and 12 from J, leaving 21 bases between them. The germline gives CDR1 SGHRS, CDR2 YFSETQ. The CDR3 has 15 residues. CDR3 sequence: CASSSSQNTFRELFF. Written as DNA, the CDR3 is TGCGCCAGCAGCTCTTCACAGAACACCTTTAGAGAACTGTTTTTT. Drawing the rest from reference TRBV5-1 and TRBJ1-4, the complete variable domain is KAGVTQTPRYLIKTRGQQVTLSCSPISGHRSVSWYQQTPGQGLQFLFEYFSETQRNKGNFPGRFSGRQFSNSRSEMNVSTLELGDSALYLCASSSSQNTFRELFFGSGTQLSVL.

The chain links TRBV24-1 to TRBJ2-1; 10 bases are shared with TRBD1. The CDR3 length is 16 residues. The germline CDR1 and CDR2 sequences are KGHDR and SFDVKD. With V trimmed by 5 bases and J by 6 bases, 9 bases remained unmatched. The CDR3 loop is CATSGMGQGISNEQFF. The DNA for the CDR3 is TGTGCCACCAGTGGGATGGGACAGGGGATTAGCAATGAGCAGTTCTTC.

V gene TRBV11-3 combines with J gene TRBJ1-3, with 9 bases lining up with TRBD1. The CDR3 totals 16 residues. Germline CDR1 reads SGHNT; CDR2 reads YENEEA. The junction had 7 bases not matched to a gene; V was cut back by 5 bases and J by 2 bases. CDR3 in amino acids: CASSPRTGAAGNTIYF. CDR3 DNA sequence: TGTGCCAGCAGCCCTCGGACAGGGGCGGCTGGAAACACCATATATTTT.

The chain recombines TRBV28 with TRBJ2-3; tentative D call: TRBD2 (6 bases). The CDR3 consists of 13 residues. Trimming left V 8 bases short and J 3 bases short, with 12 bases between. Germline CDR1 MDHEN, CDR2 SYDVKM. The chain's CDR3 is CASYSRGTDTQYF. The CDR3 region has the DNA TGTGCCAGCTACTCACGGGGGACAGATACGCAGTATTTT. The full variable domain, rest sourced from reference TRBV28 and TRBJ2-3, is DVKVTQSSRYLVKRTGEKVFLECVQDMDHENMFWYRQDPGLGLRLIYFSYDVKMKEKGDIPEGYSVSREKKERFSLILESASTNQTSMYLCASYSRGTDTQYFGPGTRLTVL.

This clone occurred a few times. This chain links TRBV15 with TRBJ2-7; 7 bases are a match to TRBD2. The trim removed 1 base at V and 6 bases at J, leaving 6 bases unmatched. Germline V gene data show CDR1 as LNHNV and CDR2 as YYDKDF (reference sequence). This CDR3 contains 14 residues. CDR3 in DNA: TGTGCCACCAGCAGAGTAGGGCGGGAGAGCGAGCAGTACTTC. Translation gives CATSRVGRESEQYF.

V gene TRBV24-1 combines with J gene TRBJ2-1, with D perhaps TRBD1 (5 bases). Germline lookup yields CDR1 KGHDR and CDR2 SFDVKD. The CDR3 length is 13 residues. V was pared by 6 bases and J by 3 bases, with 8 bases between. CDR3 in amino acids: CATSQGSYNEQFF. The DNA for the CDR3 is TGTGCCACCAGTCAGGGAAGCTACAATGAGCAGTTCTTC.

The V and J genes are TRBV28 and TRBJ2-7; maybe TRBD1 (5 bases). This CDR3 has 13 residues. Trimming stripped 7 bases from V and 2 bases from J, with 12 bases between. The germline CDR1 and CDR2 sequences are MDHEN and SYDVKM. This CDR3 reads CASTPGQAYEQYF. Written as DNA, the CDR3 is TGTGCCAGCACCCCTGGACAAGCCTACGAGCAGTACTTC.